One and the same sample provided the 3 T cell receptor beta chains below, sequenced in a study of T cells in Graves' hyperthyroidism and ophthalmopathy. Template material for amplifying TCR beta CDR3 regions consisted of RNA transcripts. HTBI primers were the set used in a first-round RT-PCR of the TCR CDR3. TCRdb passed the multiplex PCR reads through MiXCR, listing each CDR3 protein once. The repertoire holds 650,000 to 850,000 distinct CDR3 sequences, with around 19% as singletons. Sample: blood. Every receptor here comes from a woman aged 50 to 60 with Graves' hyperthyroidism that later progressed to Graves' ophthalmopathy.

In its sample, this clonotype was seen many times. The chain carries TRBV30 and TRBJ1-1; possibly TRBD1 for D (5 bases). The CDR3 loop spans 14 amino acids. Looked up from germline, CDR1 is GTSNPN and CDR2 is SVGIG (reference sequence). Between the trimmed V and J ends, which lost 1 base and 2 bases, there was a span of 11 bases. The CDR3 bases are TGTGCCTGGAGTGGACTCAGGGTAAACACTGAAGCTTTCTTT. It translates to CAWSGLRVNTEAFF.

This clonotype was detected many times. This chain connects TRBV12-3 or TRBV12-4 to TRBJ1-6; D is uncertain. Trimming cost V 3 bases and J 7 bases, with 4 bases left between them. The CDR3 runs to 12 residues. CDR3 coding DNA: TGTGCCAGCAGTTTTCGGAATTCACCCCTCCACTTT. Amino acid sequence: CASSFRNSPLHF.

There are many counts of this clonotype. The chain employs TRBV6-2 or TRBV6-3 and TRBJ1-2; 9 bases map to TRBD1. V lost 4 bases and J lost 6; bases outside the gene matches: 6. The CDR3 runs to 14 residues. Germline lookup yields CDR1 MNHEY and CDR2 SVGEGT. This CDR3 is CASSFGDRVDGYTF. DNA for the CDR3: TGTGCCAGCAGTTTCGGGGACAGGGTGGATGGCTACACCTTC.